Following are 8 T cell receptor beta chains from one sample sequenced in a study of cytomegalovirus exposure and HLA in healthy donors. Vbeta (60) and Jbeta (13) primers were used in the PCR. Repertoires were generated with immunoSEQ multiplex PCR, while TCRdb's copy carries only in-frame clones and drops some. The sample records some 150,000 clones, 65% to 85% being singletons. Material for sequencing was PBMCs. These receptors were collected from a woman in her thirties in good health and CMV-seropositive.

This clone showed up many times. The V gene is TRBV25-1, the J gene TRBJ1-2, with 7 positions matching TRBD1. From germline, CDR1 is MGHDK and CDR2 SYGVNS. CDR3 length: 16 amino acids. With V trimmed by 4 bases and J by 5 bases, 13 bases remained unmatched. The CDR3 spells CASSGNRGQTSYGYTF. The CDR3 bases are TGTGCCAGCAGTGGGAATCGGGGACAGACTAGTTATGGCTACACCTTC.

The V call is TRBV7-6, the J call TRBJ2-7; D is possibly TRBD1 (5 bases). This CDR3 has 14 amino acids. Deletions cut 7 bases from V and 5 bases from J, with 18 bases between. Per germline, CDR1 SGHVS and CDR2 FNYEAQ. CDR3 sequence reads: CASTLNQGPHEQYF. CDR3 DNA: TGTGCCAGCACCTTGAACCAGGGTCCCCACGAGCAGTACTTC.

This sequence joins TRBV7-9 and TRBJ2-7; D perhaps matches TRBD1 (6 bases). This CDR3 has 14 amino acids. The ends were cut back, 7 bases at V and 3 bases at J, with 16 bases in the middle. Germline V CDR1 and CDR2: SEHNR, FQNEAQ (reference sequence). The CDR3 DNA reads as TGTGCCAGCACCCAACCTCAGGGGTACTACGAGCAGTACTTC. It is translated as CASTQPQGYYEQYF.

The chain uses TRBV18 and TRBJ2-3; 10 bases are shared with TRBD1. Germline assignment: CDR1 KGHSH and CDR2 LQKENI. The CDR3 runs to 16 residues. V shed 4 bases, J shed 5 bases, and the junction held 9 bases outside the gene matches. CDR3 DNA sequence: TGTGCCAGCTCACTGGGAAGACAGGGGGCAGGAGATACGCAGTATTTT. Residues: CASSLGRQGAGDTQYF.

The rearrangement links TRBV13 to TRBJ1-2, with 7 nucleotides matching TRBD1. V shed 4 bases, J shed 3 bases, and the junction held 17 bases outside the gene matches. CDR3 length equals 18 residues. Germline V gives CDR1 PRHDT, CDR2 FYEKMQ (reference sequence). The CDR3 sequence: CASSSNPLPGQRDYGYTF. The CDR3 DNA is TGTGCCAGCAGCTCAAACCCACTTCCGGGACAGAGAGACTATGGCTACACCTTC.

This clone came up a few times. The gene calls are TRBV5-4 and TRBJ2-1; 10 bases map to TRBD2. This CDR3 contains 14 residues. After removal of 7 bases from V and 9 bases from J, the junction contained 10 bases not matched to a gene. CDR1 is SGHNT, CDR2 YYREEE, per germline (reference sequence). The CDR3 is CASAPLAGAGEQFF. The DNA for the CDR3 is TGTGCCAGCGCACCTCTAGCGGGGGCGGGTGAGCAGTTCTTC.

The chain has TRBV7-9 and TRBJ1-1; possibly TRBD1 for D (5 bases). This CDR3 has 16 amino acids. V lost 2 bases to trimming and J lost 4 bases, with 17 bases between them. Germline CDR1 reads SEHNR; CDR2 reads FQNEAQ (reference sequence). CDR3 sequence reads: CASSLMGRGPSTEAFF. In DNA form, the CDR3 reads TGTGCCAGCAGCTTAATGGGGCGGGGCCCGAGCACTGAAGCTTTCTTT.

The CDR3 loop reads CASIERDGEKLFF. The DNA of the CDR3 is TGTGCCAGCATCGAACGGGATGGTGAAAAACTGTTTTTT. This sequence joins TRBV2 and TRBJ1-4, with D unclear. Trimming shortened V by 7 bases and J by 7 bases, and 13 bases separated the two germline ends. Germline assignment: CDR1 SNHLY and CDR2 FYNNEI. The CDR3 is 13 amino acids.